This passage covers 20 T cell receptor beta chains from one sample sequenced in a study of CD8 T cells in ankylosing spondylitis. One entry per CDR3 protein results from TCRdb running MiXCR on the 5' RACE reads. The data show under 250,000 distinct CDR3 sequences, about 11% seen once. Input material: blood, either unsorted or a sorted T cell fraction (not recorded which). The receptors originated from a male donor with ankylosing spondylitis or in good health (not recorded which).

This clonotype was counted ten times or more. CDR3 sequence reads: CSALHPGTSSYNEQFF. For the CDR3, the DNA is TGCAGTGCTCTCCACCCCGGCACGAGCTCCTACAATGAGCAGTTCTTC. This chain connects TRBV20-1 to TRBJ2-1; no clear D gene. Germline CDR1 is DFQATT and CDR2 is SNEGSKA (reference sequence). V gave up 5 bases and J gave up 0 bases, with 17 bases separating them. The CDR3 is 16 amino acids.

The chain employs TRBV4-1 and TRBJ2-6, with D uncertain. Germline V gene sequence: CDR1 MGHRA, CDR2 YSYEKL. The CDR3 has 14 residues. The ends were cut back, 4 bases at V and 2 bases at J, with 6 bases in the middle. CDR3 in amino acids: CASSPWTGANVLTF. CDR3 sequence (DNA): TGCGCCAGCAGCCCTTGGACTGGGGCCAACGTCCTGACTTTC.

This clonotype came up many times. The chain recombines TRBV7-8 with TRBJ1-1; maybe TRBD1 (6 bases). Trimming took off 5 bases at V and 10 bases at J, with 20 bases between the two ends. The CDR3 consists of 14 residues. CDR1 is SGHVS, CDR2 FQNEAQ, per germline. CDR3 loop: CASSRGGAGSTAFF. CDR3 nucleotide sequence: TGTGCCAGCAGCCGAGGGGGGGCGGGATCTACAGCTTTCTTT.

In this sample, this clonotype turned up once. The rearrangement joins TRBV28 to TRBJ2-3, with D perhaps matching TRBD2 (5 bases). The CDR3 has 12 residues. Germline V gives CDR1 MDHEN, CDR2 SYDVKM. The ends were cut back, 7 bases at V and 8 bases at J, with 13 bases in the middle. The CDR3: CASTAVGVTQYF. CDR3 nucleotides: TGTGCCAGCACCGCGGTCGGGGTTACGCAGTATTTT.

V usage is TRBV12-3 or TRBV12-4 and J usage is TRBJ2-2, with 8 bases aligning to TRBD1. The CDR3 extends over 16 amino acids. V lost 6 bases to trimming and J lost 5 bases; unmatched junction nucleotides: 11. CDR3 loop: CASRANGTGMTGELFF. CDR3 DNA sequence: TGTGCCAGCAGGGCCAACGGGACAGGCATGACCGGGGAGCTGTTTTTT.

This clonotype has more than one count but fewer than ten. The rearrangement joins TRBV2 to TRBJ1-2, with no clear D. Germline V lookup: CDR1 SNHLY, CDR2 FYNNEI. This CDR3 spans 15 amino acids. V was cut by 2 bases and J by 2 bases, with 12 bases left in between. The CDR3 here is CASSEFPGLNYGYTF. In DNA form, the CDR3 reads TGTGCCAGCAGTGAATTTCCAGGCTTGAACTATGGCTACACCTTC.

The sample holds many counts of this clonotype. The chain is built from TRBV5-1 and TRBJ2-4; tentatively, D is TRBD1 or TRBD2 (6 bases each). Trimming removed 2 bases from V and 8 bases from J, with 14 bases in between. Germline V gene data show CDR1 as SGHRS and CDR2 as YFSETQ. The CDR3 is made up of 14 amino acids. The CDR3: CASSFGGGADIQYF. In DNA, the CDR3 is TGCGCCAGCAGCTTCGGAGGGGGAGCGGACATTCAGTACTTC.

The CDR3 sequence is CASSPTTVVNSPLHF. CDR3 nucleotides: TGTGCCAGCAGCCCTACAACAGTGGTGAATTCACCCCTCCACTTT. The rearrangement uses TRBV16 and TRBJ1-6, with unresolved D. Trimming cost V 4 bases and J 7 bases, with 14 bases left between them. From germline, CDR1 is KGHSY and CDR2 FQNENV. The CDR3 totals 15 residues.

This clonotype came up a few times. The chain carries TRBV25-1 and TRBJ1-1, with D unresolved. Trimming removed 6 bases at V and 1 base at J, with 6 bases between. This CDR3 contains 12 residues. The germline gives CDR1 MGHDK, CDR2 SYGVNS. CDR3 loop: CASSGPNTEAFF. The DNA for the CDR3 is TGTGCCAGCAGCGGACCGAACACTGAAGCTTTCTTT.

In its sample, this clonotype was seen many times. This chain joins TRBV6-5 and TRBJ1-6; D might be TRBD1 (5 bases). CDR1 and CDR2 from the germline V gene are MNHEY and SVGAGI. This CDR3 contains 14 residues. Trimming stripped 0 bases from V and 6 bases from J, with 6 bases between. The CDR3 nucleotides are TGTGCCAGCAGTTACTCTAGGGGTAATTCACCCCTCCACTTT. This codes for CASSYSRGNSPLHF.

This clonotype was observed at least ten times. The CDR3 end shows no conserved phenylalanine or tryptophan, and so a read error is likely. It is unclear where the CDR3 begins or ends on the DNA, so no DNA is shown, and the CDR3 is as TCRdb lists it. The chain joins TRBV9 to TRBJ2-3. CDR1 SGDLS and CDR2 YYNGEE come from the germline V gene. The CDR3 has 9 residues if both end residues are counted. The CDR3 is CASRPTNRE.

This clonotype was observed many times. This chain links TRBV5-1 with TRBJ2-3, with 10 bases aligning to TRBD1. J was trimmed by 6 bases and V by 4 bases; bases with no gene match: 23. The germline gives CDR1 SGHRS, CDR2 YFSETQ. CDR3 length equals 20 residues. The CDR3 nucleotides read TGCGCCAGCAGCCTCCTTGGGCCTCTTGTGGTGACAGGGGGCGAGGATACGCAGTATTTT. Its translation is CASSLLGPLVVTGGEDTQYF.

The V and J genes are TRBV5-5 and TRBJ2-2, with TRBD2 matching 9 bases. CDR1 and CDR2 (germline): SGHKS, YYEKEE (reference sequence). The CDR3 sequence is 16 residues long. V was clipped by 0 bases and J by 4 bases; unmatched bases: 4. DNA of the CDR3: TGTGCCAGCAGCTTGGGGGCGGGAGGGCTCACCGGGGAGCTGTTTTTT. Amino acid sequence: CASSLGAGGLTGELFF. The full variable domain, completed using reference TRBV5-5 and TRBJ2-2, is DAGVTQSPTHLIKTRGQQVTLRCSPISGHKSVSWYQQVLGQGPQFIFQYYEKEERGRGNFPDRFSARQFPNYSSELNVNALLLGDSALYLCASSLGAGGLTGELFFGEGSRLTVL.

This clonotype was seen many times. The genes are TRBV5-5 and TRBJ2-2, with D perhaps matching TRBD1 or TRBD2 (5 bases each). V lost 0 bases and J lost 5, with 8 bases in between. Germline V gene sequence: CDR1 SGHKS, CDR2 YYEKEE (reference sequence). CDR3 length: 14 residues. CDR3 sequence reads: CASSLGWGTGELFF. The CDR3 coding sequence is TGTGCCAGCAGCTTGGGGTGGGGGACCGGGGAGCTGTTTTTT.

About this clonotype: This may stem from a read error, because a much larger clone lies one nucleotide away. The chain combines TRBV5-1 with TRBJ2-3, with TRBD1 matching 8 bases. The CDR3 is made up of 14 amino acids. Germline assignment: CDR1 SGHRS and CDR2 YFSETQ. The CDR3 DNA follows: TGCGCCTGCAGCTTGGGACAGGTTTCAGATACGCAGTATTTT. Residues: CACSLGQVSDTQYF.

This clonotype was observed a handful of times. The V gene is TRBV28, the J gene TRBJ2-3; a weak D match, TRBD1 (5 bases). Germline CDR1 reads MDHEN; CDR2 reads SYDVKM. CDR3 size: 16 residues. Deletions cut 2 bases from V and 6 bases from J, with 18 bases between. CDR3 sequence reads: CASSLARQGRHDTQYF. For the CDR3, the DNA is TGTGCCAGCAGTTTAGCCCGGCAGGGAAGGCACGATACGCAGTATTTT.

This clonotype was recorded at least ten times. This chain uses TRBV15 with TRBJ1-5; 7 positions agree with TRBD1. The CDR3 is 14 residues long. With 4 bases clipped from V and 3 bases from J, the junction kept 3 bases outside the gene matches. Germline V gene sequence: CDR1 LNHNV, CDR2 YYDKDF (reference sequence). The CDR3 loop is CATSKGTVNQPQHF. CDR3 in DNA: TGTGCCACCAGCAAGGGGACAGTCAATCAGCCCCAGCATTTT.

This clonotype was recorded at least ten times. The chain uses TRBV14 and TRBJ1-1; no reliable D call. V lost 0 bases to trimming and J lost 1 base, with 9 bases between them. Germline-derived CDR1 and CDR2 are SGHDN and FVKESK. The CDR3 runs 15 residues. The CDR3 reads CASSQERPSNTEAFF. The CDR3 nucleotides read TGTGCCAGCAGCCAAGAGAGGCCCTCGAACACTGAAGCTTTCTTT.

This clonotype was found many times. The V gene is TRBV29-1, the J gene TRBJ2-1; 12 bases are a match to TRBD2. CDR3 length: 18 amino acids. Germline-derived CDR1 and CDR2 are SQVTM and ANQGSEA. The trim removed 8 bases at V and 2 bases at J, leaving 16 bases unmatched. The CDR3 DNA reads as TGCAGCTCTTCGGGGGGGCTAGCGGGAGGGATCACCTACAATGAGCAGTTCTTC. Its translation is CSSSGGLAGGITYNEQFF.

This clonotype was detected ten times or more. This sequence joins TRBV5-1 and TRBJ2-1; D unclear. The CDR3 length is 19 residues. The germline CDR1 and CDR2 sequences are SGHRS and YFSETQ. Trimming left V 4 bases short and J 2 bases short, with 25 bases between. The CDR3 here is CASSPGYMSNSLTYNEQFF. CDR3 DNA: TGCGCCAGCAGCCCGGGCTACATGTCGAACAGCCTCACCTACAATGAGCAGTTCTTC.